This is a list of T cell receptor beta chains from one sample in a study of Ad26.COV2.S vaccination and SARS-CoV-2 variants. Here immunoSEQ multiplex PCR was the method, and the copy in TCRdb shows in-frame clones only, minus some. Found here are about 440,000 clones, 80% to 95% of them singletons; the top ten hold 4.3%. The sample here was peripheral blood, taken in a trial of Ad26.COV2.S vaccine versus placebo. Receptors originate from a person aged 18-65 years who received the Ad26.COV2.S COVID-19 vaccine or a placebo. Each CDR3 is given with its conserved first and last residue. A D gene is named only where the DNA matches it firmly. Some rows mark clone size as missing; the rest say once, few, many or name a class of expanded clone.

CASSLDPDTQYF,TGTGCCAGCAGTCTCGACCCAGATACGCAGTATTTT,TRBV28,-,12,-,TRBJ2-3
CASSLARTGEEQYF,TGTGCCAGCAGCTTAGCGAGGACAGGGGAAGAGCAGTACTTC,TRBV7-2,-,14,TRBD1,TRBJ2-7
CAWSRTVITYNEQFF,TGTGCCTGGAGTAGGACAGTGATCACCTACAATGAGCAGTTCTTC,TRBV30,-,15,-,TRBJ2-1
CASSPTSGNTGELFF,TGTGCCAGCAGCCCCACTAGCGGCAACACCGGGGAGCTGTTTTTT,TRBV7-7,-,15,TRBD2,TRBJ2-2
CASSEHRGTNEKLFF,TGTGCCAGCAGTGAGCACAGGGGCACTAATGAAAAACTGTTTTTT,TRBV25-1,-,15,TRBD1,TRBJ1-4
CASSQDSGGRNEQFF,TGCGCCAGCAGCCAAGATTCTGGGGGAAGGAATGAGCAGTTCTTC,TRBV4-3,-,15,-,TRBJ2-1
CASSRTLAGNNEQFF,TGTGCCAGCAGCCGAACGCTAGCGGGTAACAATGAGCAGTTCTTC,TRBV9,once,15,TRBD2,TRBJ2-1
CATSREVQAGGSYEQYF,TGTGCCACCAGCAGGGAAGTCCAGGCAGGGGGCTCCTACGAGCAGTACTTC,TRBV15,-,17,TRBD1,TRBJ2-7
CASSQDLQGDRTQYF,TGTGCCAGCAGCCAAGATTTACAGGGTGATCGGACCCAGTACTTC,TRBV3-1/TRBV3-2,once,15,-,TRBJ2-5
CASSQKPQGGEQYF,TGTGCCAGCAGCCAGAAGCCACAGGGTGGCGAGCAGTACTTC,TRBV4-2,-,14,-,TRBJ2-7
CASSVDAGELFF,TGTGCCAGCAGCGTAGACGCCGGGGAGCTGTTTTTT,TRBV9,-,12,-,TRBJ2-2
CASSPPSTDTQYF,TGTGCCAGCTCACCGCCCAGCACAGATACGCAGTATTTT,TRBV18,-,13,-,TRBJ2-3
CASSLPRTGLGTETQYF,TGTGCCAGCAGCTTGCCCCGCACCGGACTGGGGACAGAGACCCAGTACTTC,TRBV5-4,-,17,-,TRBJ2-5
CAIRGDRGRGGDTQYF,TGTGCCATCAGGGGCGACAGGGGGCGCGGAGGAGATACGCAGTATTTT,TRBV28,-,16,TRBD1,TRBJ2-3
CASSLVGLAEETQYF,TGTGCCAGCAGCTTAGTGGGACTAGCGGAAGAGACCCAGTACTTC,TRBV11-2,-,15,TRBD2,TRBJ2-5
CATSRDTGDTQYF,TGTGCCACCAGTCGGGATACGGGAGATACGCAGTATTTT,TRBV15,once,13,-,TRBJ2-3
CASEGLAGGPIEQFF,TGTGCCAGCGAAGGACTAGCGGGAGGGCCGATTGAGCAGTTCTTC,TRBV28,-,15,TRBD2,TRBJ2-1
CASSPLSSSGQETQYF,TGTGCCAGCTCACCACTTTCTTCTAGCGGCCAAGAGACCCAGTACTTC,TRBV18,-,16,TRBD2,TRBJ2-5
CASSSGLATSTDTQYF,TGCGCCAGCAGTTCTGGACTAGCGACTAGCACAGATACGCAGTATTTT,TRBV5-1,-,16,TRBD2,TRBJ2-3
CASSLYEDDNEQFF,TGTGCCAGCAGTTTATACGAGGACGACAATGAGCAGTTCTTC,TRBV28,once,14,-,TRBJ2-1
CASSLSPQGDYEQYF,TGTGCCAGCAGCTTGTCGCCGCAGGGTGATTACGAGCAGTACTTC,TRBV5-4,-,15,-,TRBJ2-7
CASSRAEGLHSYEQYF,TGTGCCAGTAGTCGTGCCGAGGGACTCCACTCCTACGAGCAGTACTTC,TRBV19,-,16,-,TRBJ2-7
CASSLFGLAGYNEQFF,TGTGCCAGCAGTTTATTCGGTCTAGCGGGGTACAATGAGCAGTTCTTC,TRBV28,once,16,TRBD2,TRBJ2-1
CASSSTGGPNYGYTF,TGTGCCAGCAGTTCCACAGGGGGCCCTAACTATGGCTACACCTTC,TRBV28,-,15,TRBD1,TRBJ1-2